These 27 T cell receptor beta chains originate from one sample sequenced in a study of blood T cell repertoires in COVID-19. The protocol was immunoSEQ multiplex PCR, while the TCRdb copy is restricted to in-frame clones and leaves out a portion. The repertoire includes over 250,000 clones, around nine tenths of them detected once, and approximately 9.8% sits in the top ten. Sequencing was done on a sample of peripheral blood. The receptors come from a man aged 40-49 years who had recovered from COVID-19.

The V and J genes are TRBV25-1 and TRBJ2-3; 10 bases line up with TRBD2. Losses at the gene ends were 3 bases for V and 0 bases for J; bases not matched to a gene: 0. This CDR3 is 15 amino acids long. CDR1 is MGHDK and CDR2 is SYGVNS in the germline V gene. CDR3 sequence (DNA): TGTGCCAGCAGTGAGACTAGCGGGAGCACAGATACGCAGTATTTT. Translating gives CASSETSGSTDTQYF.

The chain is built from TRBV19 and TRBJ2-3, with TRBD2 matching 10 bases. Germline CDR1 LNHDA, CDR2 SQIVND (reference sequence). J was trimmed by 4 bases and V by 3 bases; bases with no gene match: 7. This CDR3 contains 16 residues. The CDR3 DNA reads TGTGCCAGTAGTATGGCGGCACTAGCGGGGTCAGATACGCAGTATTTT. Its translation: CASSMAALAGSDTQYF.

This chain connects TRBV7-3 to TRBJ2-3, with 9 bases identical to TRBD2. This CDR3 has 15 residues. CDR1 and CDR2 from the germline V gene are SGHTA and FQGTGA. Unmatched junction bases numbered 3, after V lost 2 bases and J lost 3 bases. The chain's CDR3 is CASSLLAGRTDTQYF. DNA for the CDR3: TGTGCCAGCAGCTTACTAGCGGGAAGGACAGATACGCAGTATTTT.

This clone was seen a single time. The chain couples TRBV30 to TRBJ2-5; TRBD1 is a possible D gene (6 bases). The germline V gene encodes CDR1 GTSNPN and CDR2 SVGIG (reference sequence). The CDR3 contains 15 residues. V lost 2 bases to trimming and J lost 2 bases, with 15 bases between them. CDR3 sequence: CAWSRGSRGQETQYF. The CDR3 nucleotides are TGTGCCTGGAGTCGAGGATCCAGGGGACAAGAGACCCAGTACTTC.

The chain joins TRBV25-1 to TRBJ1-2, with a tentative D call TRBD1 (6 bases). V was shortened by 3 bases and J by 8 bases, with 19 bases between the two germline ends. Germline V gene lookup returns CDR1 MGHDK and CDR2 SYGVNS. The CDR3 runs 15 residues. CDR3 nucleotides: TGTGCCAGCAGTGAGCCGACACAGGGATTGGACGGCTACACCTTC. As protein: CASSEPTQGLDGYTF.

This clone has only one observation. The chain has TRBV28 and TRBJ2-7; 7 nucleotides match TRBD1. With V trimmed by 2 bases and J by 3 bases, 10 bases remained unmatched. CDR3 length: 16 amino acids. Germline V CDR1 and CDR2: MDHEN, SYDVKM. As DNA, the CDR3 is TGTGCCAGCAGTTTAGGGTTTGACAGGGTCCTCTACGAGCAGTACTTC. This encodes CASSLGFDRVLYEQYF.

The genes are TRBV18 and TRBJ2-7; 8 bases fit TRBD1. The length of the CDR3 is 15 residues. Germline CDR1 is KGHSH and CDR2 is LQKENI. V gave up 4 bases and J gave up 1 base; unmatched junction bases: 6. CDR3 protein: CASSLDTGGSYEQYF. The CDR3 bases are TGTGCCAGCTCACTAGATACAGGGGGGTCCTACGAGCAGTACTTC.

The CDR3 reads CSVQGGYEQYF. CDR3 bases: TGCAGCGTACAGGGGGGGTACGAGCAGTACTTC. This chain joins TRBV29-1 and TRBJ2-7; D might be TRBD1 (8 bases). This CDR3 spans 11 amino acids. Per the germline V gene, CDR1 is SQVTM and CDR2 is ANQGSEA. Trimming stripped 6 bases from V and 4 bases from J, with 10 bases between.

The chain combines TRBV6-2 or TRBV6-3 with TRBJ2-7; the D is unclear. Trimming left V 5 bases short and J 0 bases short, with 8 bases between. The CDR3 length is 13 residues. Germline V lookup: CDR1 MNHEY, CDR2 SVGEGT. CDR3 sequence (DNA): TGTGCCAGCAGTCCCTCCTTCTCCTACGAGCAGTACTTC. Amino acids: CASSPSFSYEQYF.

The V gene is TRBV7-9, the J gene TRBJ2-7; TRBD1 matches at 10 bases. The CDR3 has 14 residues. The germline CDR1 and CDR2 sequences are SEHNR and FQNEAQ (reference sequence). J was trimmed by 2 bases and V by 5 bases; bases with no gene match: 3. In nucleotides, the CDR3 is TGTGCCAGCAGCCCAGGACAGGGGGCCTACGAGCAGTACTTC. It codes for CASSPGQGAYEQYF.

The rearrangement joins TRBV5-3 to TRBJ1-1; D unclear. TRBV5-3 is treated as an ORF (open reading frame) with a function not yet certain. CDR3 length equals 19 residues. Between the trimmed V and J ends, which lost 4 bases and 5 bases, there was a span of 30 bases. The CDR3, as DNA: TGTGCCAGAAGCGACGACAAGGACTGTGAGTGTTTAGTGGGTACTGAAGCTTTCTTT. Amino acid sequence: CARSDDKDCECLVGTEAFF.

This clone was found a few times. CDR3 bases: TGTGCCAGCAGCCTCGACGGCGGGACTGGAAACACCATATATTTT. It specifies CASSLDGGTGNTIYF. J is TRBJ1-3 and V is TRBV11-2, with D unclear. This CDR3 has 15 amino acids. Trimming pared 5 bases from V and 2 bases from J, leaving 13 bases between. Germline CDR1 and CDR2: SGHAT and FQNNGV.

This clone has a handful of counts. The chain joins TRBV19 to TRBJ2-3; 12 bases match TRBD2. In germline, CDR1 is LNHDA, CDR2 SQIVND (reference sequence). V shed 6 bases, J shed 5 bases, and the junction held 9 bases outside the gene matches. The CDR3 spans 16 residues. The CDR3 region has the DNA TGTGCCAGTAGATCGAGACTAGCGGGAGACTTAGATACGCAGTATTTT. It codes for CASRSRLAGDLDTQYF. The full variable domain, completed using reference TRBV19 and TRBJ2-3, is DGGITQSPKYLFRKEGQNVTLSCEQNLNHDAMYWYRQDPGQGLRLIYYSQIVNDFQKGDIAEGYSVSREKKESFPLTVTSAQKNPTAFYLCASRSRLAGDLDTQYFGPGTRLTVL.

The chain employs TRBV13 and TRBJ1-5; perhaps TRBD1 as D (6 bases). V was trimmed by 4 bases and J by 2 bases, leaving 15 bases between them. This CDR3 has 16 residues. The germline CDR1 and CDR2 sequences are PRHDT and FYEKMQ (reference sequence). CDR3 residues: CASSSRGGWGNQPQHF. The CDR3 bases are TGTGCCAGCAGCTCCCGGGGGGGCTGGGGCAATCAGCCCCAGCATTTT.

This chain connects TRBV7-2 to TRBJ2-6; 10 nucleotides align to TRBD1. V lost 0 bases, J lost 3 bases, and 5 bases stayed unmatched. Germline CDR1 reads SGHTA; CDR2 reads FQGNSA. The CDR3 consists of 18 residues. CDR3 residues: CASSLARQGADGANVLTF. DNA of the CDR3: TGTGCCAGCAGCTTAGCGAGACAGGGGGCGGATGGGGCCAACGTCCTGACTTTC.

The CDR3 sequence is CASSPGLITDTQYF. For the CDR3, the DNA is TGTGCCAGCAGCCCGGGACTAATCACAGATACGCAGTATTTT. The rearrangement uses TRBV9 and TRBJ2-3; 7 nucleotides match TRBD2. Germline V gene sequence: CDR1 SGDLS, CDR2 YYNGEE. This CDR3 comprises 14 residues. The ends lost 4 bases at V and 2 bases at J; junction bases unmatched: 4.

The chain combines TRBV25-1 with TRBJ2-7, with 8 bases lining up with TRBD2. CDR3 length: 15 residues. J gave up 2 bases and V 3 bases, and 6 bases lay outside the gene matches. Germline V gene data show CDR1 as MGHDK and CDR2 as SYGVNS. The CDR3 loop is CASSELAGRAYEQYF. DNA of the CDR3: TGTGCCAGCAGTGAGCTAGCGGGTCGGGCCTACGAGCAGTACTTC.

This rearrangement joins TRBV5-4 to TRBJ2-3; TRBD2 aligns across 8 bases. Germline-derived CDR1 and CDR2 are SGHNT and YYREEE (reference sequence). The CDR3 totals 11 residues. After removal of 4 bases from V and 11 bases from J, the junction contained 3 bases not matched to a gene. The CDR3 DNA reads TGTGCCAGCAGCGCGGGACTAGGGCAGTATTTT. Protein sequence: CASSAGLGQYF. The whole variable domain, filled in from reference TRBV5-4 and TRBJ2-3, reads ETGVTQSPTHLIKTRGQQVTLRCSSQSGHNTVSWYQQALGQGPQFIFQYYREEENGRGNFPPRFSGLQFPNYSSELNVNALELDDSALYLCASSAGLGQYFGPGTRLTVL.

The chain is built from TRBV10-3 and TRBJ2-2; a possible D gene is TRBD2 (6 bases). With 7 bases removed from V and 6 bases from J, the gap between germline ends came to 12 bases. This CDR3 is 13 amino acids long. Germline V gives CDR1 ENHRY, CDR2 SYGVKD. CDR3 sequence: CAIKKGGAGELFF. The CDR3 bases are TGTGCCATCAAGAAAGGAGGGGCCGGGGAGCTGTTTTTT.

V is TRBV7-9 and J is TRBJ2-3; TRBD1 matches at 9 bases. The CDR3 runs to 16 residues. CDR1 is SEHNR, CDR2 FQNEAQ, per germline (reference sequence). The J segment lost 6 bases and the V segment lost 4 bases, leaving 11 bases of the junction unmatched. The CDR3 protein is CASSSPGQGRGDTQYF. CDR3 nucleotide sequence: TGTGCCAGCAGCTCTCCCGGACAGGGGAGGGGGGATACGCAGTATTTT.

The CDR3: CASTPGGNQPQHF. CDR3 in DNA: TGTGCCAGCACCCCAGGGGGTAACCAGCCCCAGCATTTT. The chain employs TRBV27 and TRBJ1-5; 7 bases align to TRBD1. V lost 7 bases, J lost 7 bases, and 7 bases stayed unmatched. The CDR3 is 13 residues long. CDR1 is MNHEY, CDR2 SMNVEV, per germline (reference sequence).

The CDR3 sequence: CASSRLAGEGEQFF. The CDR3 DNA is TGTGCCAGCAGCAGACTAGCGGGAGAAGGGGAGCAGTTCTTC. The V call is TRBV6-4, the J call TRBJ2-1; 12 nucleotides agree with TRBD2. Germline V gene sequence: CDR1 MRHNA, CDR2 SNTAGT. This CDR3 has 14 amino acids. Trimming cost V 6 bases and J 10 bases; bases outside gene matches: 7.

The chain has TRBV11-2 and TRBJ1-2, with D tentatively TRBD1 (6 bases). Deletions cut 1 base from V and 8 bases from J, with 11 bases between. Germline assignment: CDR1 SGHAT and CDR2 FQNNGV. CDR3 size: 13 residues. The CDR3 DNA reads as TGTGCCAGCAGCTTAGGGGCAGGGACAGGCTACACCTTC. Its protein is CASSLGAGTGYTF.

The CDR3 loop reads CASSEARGGSYGYTF. CDR3 in DNA: TGTGCCAGCAGTGAAGCGAGAGGGGGCAGCTATGGCTACACCTTC. This rearrangement joins TRBV2 to TRBJ1-2, with TRBD1 matching over 7 bases. V shed 0 bases and J 4 bases; nucleotides not matched to a gene: 5. From germline, CDR1 is SNHLY and CDR2 FYNNEI. The CDR3 totals 15 residues.

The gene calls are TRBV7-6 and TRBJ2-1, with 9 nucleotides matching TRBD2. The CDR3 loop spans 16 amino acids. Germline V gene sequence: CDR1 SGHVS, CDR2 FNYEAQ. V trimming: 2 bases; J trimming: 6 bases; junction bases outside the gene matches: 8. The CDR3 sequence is CASSLSPLAGPNEQFF. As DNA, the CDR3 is TGTGCCAGCAGCTTATCCCCACTAGCGGGTCCCAATGAGCAGTTCTTC. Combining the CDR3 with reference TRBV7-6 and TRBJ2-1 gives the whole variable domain GAGVSQSPRYKVTKRGQDVALRCDPISGHVSLYWYRQALGQGPEFLTYFNYEAQQDKSGLPNDRFSAERPEGSISTLTIQRTEQRDSAMYRCASSLSPLAGPNEQFFGPGTRLTVL.

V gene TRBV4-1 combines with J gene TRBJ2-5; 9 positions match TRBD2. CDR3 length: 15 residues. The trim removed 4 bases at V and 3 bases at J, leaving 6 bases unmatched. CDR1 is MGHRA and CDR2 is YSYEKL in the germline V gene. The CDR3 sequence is CASSRGLAPEETQYF. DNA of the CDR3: TGCGCCAGCAGCCGAGGACTAGCGCCCGAAGAGACCCAGTACTTC.

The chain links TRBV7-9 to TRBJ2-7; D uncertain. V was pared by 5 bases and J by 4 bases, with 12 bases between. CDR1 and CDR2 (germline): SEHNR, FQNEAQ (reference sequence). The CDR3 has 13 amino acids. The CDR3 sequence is CASSVSGGYEQYF. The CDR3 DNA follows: TGTGCCAGCAGCGTTTCGGGTGGATACGAGCAGTACTTC.